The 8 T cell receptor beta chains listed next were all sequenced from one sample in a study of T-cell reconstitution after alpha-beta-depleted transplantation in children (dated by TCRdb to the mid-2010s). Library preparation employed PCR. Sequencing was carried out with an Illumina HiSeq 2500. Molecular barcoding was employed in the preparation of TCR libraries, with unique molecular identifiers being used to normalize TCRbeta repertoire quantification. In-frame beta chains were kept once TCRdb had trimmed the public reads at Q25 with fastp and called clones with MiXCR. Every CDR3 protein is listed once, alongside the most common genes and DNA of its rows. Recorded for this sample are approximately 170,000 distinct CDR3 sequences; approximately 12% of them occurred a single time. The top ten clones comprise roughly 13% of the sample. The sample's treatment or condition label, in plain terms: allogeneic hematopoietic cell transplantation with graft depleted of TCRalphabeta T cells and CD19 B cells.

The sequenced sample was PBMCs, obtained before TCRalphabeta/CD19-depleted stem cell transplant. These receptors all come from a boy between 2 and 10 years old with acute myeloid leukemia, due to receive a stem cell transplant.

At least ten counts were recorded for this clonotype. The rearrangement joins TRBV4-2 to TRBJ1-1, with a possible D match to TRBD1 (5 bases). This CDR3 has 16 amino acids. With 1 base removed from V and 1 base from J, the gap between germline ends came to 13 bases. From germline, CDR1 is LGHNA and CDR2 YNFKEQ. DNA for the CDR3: TGTGCCAGCAGCCAAGTTGAGGGGTGGGCGAACACTGAAGCTTTCTTT. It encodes CASSQVEGWANTEAFF.

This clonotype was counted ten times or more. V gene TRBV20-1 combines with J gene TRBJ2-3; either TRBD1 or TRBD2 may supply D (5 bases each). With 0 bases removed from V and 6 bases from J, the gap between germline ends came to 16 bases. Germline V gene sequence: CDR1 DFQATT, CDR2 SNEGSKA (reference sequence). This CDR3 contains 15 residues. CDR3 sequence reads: CSARDKRGGGDTQYF. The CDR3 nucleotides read TGCAGTGCTAGAGACAAGAGGGGTGGAGGCGATACGCAGTATTTT.

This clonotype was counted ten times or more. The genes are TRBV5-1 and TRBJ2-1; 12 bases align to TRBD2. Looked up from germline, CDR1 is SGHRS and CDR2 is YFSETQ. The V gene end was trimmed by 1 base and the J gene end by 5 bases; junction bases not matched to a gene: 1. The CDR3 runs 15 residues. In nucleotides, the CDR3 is TGCGCCAGCAGCTTGAGACTAGCGGGAGACAATGAGCAGTTCTTC. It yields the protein CASSLRLAGDNEQFF.

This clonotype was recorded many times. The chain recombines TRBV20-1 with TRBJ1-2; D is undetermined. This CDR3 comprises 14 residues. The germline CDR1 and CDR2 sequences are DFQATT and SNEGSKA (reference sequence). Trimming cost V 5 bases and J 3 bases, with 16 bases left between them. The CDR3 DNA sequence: TGCAGTGCTCCGGGTGAGGGCGTCTACTATGGCTACACCTTC. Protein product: CSAPGEGVYYGYTF.

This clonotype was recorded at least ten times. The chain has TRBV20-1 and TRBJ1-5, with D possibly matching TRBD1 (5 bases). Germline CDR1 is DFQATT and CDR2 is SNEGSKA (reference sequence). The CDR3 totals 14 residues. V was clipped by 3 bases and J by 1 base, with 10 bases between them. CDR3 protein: CSASRGPSNQPQHF. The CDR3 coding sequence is TGCAGTGCTAGTAGGGGTCCCAGCAATCAGCCCCAGCATTTT.

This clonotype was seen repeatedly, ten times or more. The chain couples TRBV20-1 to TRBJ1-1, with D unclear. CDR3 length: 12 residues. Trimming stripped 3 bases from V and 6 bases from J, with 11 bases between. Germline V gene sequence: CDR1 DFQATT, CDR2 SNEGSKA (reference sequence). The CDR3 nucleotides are TGCAGTGCTAGTGAGCGCATTTCTGAAGCTTTCTTT. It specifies CSASERISEAFF.

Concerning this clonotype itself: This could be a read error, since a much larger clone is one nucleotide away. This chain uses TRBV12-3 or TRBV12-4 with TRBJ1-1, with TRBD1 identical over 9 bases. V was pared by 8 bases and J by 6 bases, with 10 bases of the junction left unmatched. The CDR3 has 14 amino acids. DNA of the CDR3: TGTGCCAGCCGCTGGGACAGGGTCCGGGCTGAAGCTTTCTTT. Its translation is CASRWDRVRAEAFF.

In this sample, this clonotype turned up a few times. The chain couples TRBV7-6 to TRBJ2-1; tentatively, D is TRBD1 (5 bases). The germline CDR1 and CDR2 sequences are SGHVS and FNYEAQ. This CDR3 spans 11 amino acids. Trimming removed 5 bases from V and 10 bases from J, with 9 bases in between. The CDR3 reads CASSARTEQFF. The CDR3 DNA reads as TGTGCCAGCAGCGCTAGGACAGAGCAGTTCTTC.